This is a list of T cell receptor beta chains from one sample in a study of OX40 agonist ivuxolimab in advanced cancers. Sequencing was performed with immunoSEQ multiplex PCR; in TCRdb, only in-frame clones are kept and a portion is missing. The sample has 65,000 to 100,000 clones; almost 90% are singletons. The material sequenced was CD4+ or CD8+ T cells sorted from blood, taken in a trial of the OX40 agonist ivuxolimab. All receptors come from an adult with an advanced solid tumor such as melanoma, head and neck, liver or kidney cancer. The CDR3 runs from the conserved cysteine through the conserved F or W. Fields, in order: CDR3 length, J gene, D gene, V gene, CDR3 protein. A D gene is named only where the DNA matches it firmly.

11	TRBJ1-1	.	TRBV5-1	CASSLEEKAFF
14	TRBJ2-3	.	TRBV18	CASSQGGGTDTQYF
16	TRBJ1-4	.	TRBV7-2	CASSLVPTGGFEKLFF
13	TRBJ2-7	TRBD1	TRBV29-1	CSVDPQGAYEQYF
20	TRBJ2-6	.	TRBV4-2	CASSHITGETFLSGANVLTF
15	TRBJ2-3	TRBD2	TRBV27	CASTRTSGGTDTQYF
11	TRBJ2-5	.	TRBV20-1	CSATGQETQYF
13	TRBJ1-1	.	TRBV10-3	CAVRGDLNTEAFF
18	TRBJ2-5	TRBD2	TRBV6-4	CASSDWPVASGFQETQYF
17	TRBJ2-3	TRBD1	TRBV19	CASSMRTGQGHTDTQYF
16	TRBJ2-1	TRBD2	TRBV29-1	CSSRGGWRLAGYEQFF
14	TRBJ1-2	.	TRBV28	CASTAAGPHYGYTF
15	TRBJ1-5	.	TRBV7-8	CASSLEGWGNQPQHF
14	TRBJ2-1	.	TRBV6-6	CASRSRGSYNEQFF
14	TRBJ1-2	.	TRBV5-1	CASSLEGGNYGYTF
15	TRBJ1-2	.	TRBV14	CASSQDLGGARGYTF
15	TRBJ1-4	.	TRBV7-9	CASSPAGGPSEKLFF
17	TRBJ2-3	TRBD2	TRBV6-1	CASSDPMTSEYTDTQYF
22	TRBJ2-6	TRBD2	TRBV30	CAWSVKGASSGSPFSGANVLTF
15	TRBJ2-7	.	TRBV7-2	CASSLSRTGAREQYF
14	TRBJ1-2	.	TRBV5-4	CASSPNRFFYGYTF
12	TRBJ1-1	.	TRBV27	CASSFLSGTAFF
11	TRBJ2-1	.	TRBV7-9	CASSFVGEQFF
13	TRBJ2-5	.	TRBV7-2	CASSLVDLETQYF
15	TRBJ2-7	TRBD2	TRBV7-9	CASSFVLAGAYEQYF
15	TRBJ2-1	TRBD2	TRBV2	CASSPLAGGPGEQFF
14	TRBJ2-1	.	TRBV9	CASSAEKQGNEQFF
13	TRBJ2-7	.	TRBV6-1	CATQGLISYEQYF
14	TRBJ2-7	TRBD1	TRBV9	CASSAGQGAREQYF
16	TRBJ1-4	TRBD1	TRBV4-2	CASSQQTGTGGEKLFF
11	TRBJ2-1	.	TRBV7-2	CASSSDAEQFF
14	TRBJ2-3	.	TRBV10-3	CAISESEVPDTQYF
15	TRBJ2-7	TRBD2	TRBV6-1	CASSGRAGGSYEQYF
15	TRBJ2-7	.	TRBV9	CASSVSGTGIYEQYF
17	TRBJ2-2	.	TRBV4-3	CASSPPRLGANTGELFF
15	TRBJ2-5	TRBD2	TRBV28	CASSLAGGQAETQYF
13	TRBJ2-7	.	TRBV30	CAWTSSDPYEQYF
15	TRBJ2-2	.	TRBV2	CASRAGGPNTGELFF
14	TRBJ2-7	.	TRBV7-2	CASSLDGLPYEQYF
14	TRBJ1-4	.	TRBV5-5	CASSLYSRNEKLFF
14	TRBJ2-1	.	TRBV7-3	CASSSMAGLGEQFF
14	TRBJ2-3	TRBD1	TRBV7-3	CASSLGQATDTQYF
15	TRBJ2-2	TRBD1	TRBV2	CASRSGTGSSGELFF
14	TRBJ2-5	.	TRBV29-1	CSVKQGRGRETQYF
13	TRBJ2-5	.	TRBV19	CASRGTLQETQYF
12	TRBJ2-7	.	TRBV15	CATSRDTLQAYF
15	TRBJ2-7	.	TRBV4-1	CASSQETGGSYEQYF
15	TRBJ1-5	TRBD1	TRBV6-1	CASTQDPRGNQPQHF
13	TRBJ2-7	.	TRBV6-1	CASTGPGTYEQYF
15	TRBJ2-2	TRBD2	TRBV6-5	CASSRTSGRFGELFF
15	TRBJ1-5	.	TRBV7-2	CASSMDSYSNQPQHF
18	TRBJ1-2	.	TRBV21-1	CASSKYGREPGPGTAYTF
15	TRBJ2-7	TRBD1	TRBV7-2	CASSHSRDSIYEQYF
14	TRBJ2-5	TRBD2	TRBV2	CASRVGGSKETQYF